These 8 T cell receptor beta chains were sequenced from one sample in a study of shared clonotypes between healthy human individuals. The protocol was immunoSEQ multiplex PCR, while the TCRdb copy is restricted to in-frame clones and leaves out a portion. The repertoire includes roughly 1,800,000 clones, 85% to 95% of them detected once, and 1.2% sits in the top ten. Naive CD8 isolation took CD45RO-negative cells positively selected for CCR7 and excluded terminally differentiated effector memory CD45RA+ cells. The source material was naive CD8+ T cells sorted from blood. These receptors were taken from a man aged 18 to 30 in good health.

The rearrangement links TRBV7-8 to TRBJ2-1; D is unresolved. The germline V and J ends were trimmed by 2 bases and 8 bases, with 19 bases remaining between them. This CDR3 contains 16 residues. Germline V gene sequence: CDR1 SGHVS, CDR2 FQNEAQ. In nucleotides, the CDR3 is TGTGCCAGCAGCTTACGGGCAACAGAATTGTACGATGAGCAGTTCTTC. Translating it yields CASSLRATELYDEQFF.

The rearrangement links TRBV4-2 to TRBJ1-1; no clear D gene. Trimming removed 3 bases at V and 7 bases at J, with 12 bases between. From germline, CDR1 is LGHNA and CDR2 YNFKEQ. The CDR3 has 13 amino acids. CDR3 region: CASSQKGIFEAFF. DNA of the CDR3: TGTGCCAGCAGCCAGAAAGGAATCTTTGAAGCTTTCTTT.

The J gene is TRBJ2-3, the V gene TRBV7-9, with D perhaps TRBD2 (6 bases). There are 15 residues in the CDR3. Trimming pared 2 bases from V and 1 base from J, leaving 10 bases between. Germline CDR1 SEHNR, CDR2 FQNEAQ (reference sequence). This chain's CDR3 is CASSLLGGGTDTQYF. As DNA, the CDR3 is TGTGCCAGCAGCTTACTAGGCGGGGGCACAGATACGCAGTATTTT.

The CDR3 region is CASSLGTSQGDTQYF. Here the CDR3 DNA reads TGTGCCAGCAGTTTAGGGACTAGCCAAGGGGATACGCAGTATTTT. The chain couples TRBV28 to TRBJ2-3; 9 bases line up with TRBD2. V trimming: 2 bases; J trimming: 6 bases; junction bases outside the gene matches: 6. The CDR3 sequence is 15 residues long. Germline loops: CDR1 MDHEN, CDR2 SYDVKM.

Comments on this clone: The junction does not match germline at one end; this may be a read error. The same CDR3 can be traced to other DNA sequences in this sample. The genes are TRBV7-9 and TRBJ2-5; 11 bases align to TRBD2. The germline V gene encodes CDR1 SEHNR and CDR2 FQNEAQ (reference sequence). CDR3 length: 14 amino acids. CDR3 bases: TGTGCCAGCAGCCTAGCGGGGGGTCAAGAGACCCAGTACTTC. Its translation is CASSLAGGQETQYF.

Notes on this clone: Other DNA sequences from this sample encode an identical CDR3 as well. The chain joins TRBV6-1 to TRBJ2-7; tentative D call: TRBD1 (5 bases). Trimming left V 1 base short and J 2 bases short, with 6 bases between. There are 13 residues in the CDR3. Germline loops: CDR1 MNHNS, CDR2 SASEGT. CDR3 protein: CASSEVGAYEQYF. DNA for the CDR3: TGTGCCAGCAGTGAAGTAGGGGCCTACGAGCAGTACTTC.

This rearrangement joins TRBV4-1 to TRBJ1-2, with D perhaps matching TRBD1 (5 bases). The germline gives CDR1 MGHRA, CDR2 YSYEKL. This CDR3 comprises 16 residues. With 0 bases removed from V and 6 bases from J, the gap between germline ends came to 17 bases. Written as DNA, the CDR3 is TGCGCCAGCAGCCAAGATGGGGAGGGGCGCCTCGATGGCTACACCTTC. The encoded protein is CASSQDGEGRLDGYTF.

This clone was seen a single time. The CDR3 DNA reads as TGTGCCAGCAGAGAGCGATTATATGGCTACACCTTC. Translated: CASRERLYGYTF. The chain links TRBV2 to TRBJ1-2; D is unclear. The CDR3 is 12 amino acids. V was cut by 6 bases and J by 5 bases, with 10 bases left in between. Germline V CDR1 and CDR2: SNHLY, FYNNEI.